Each of the 7 T cell receptor beta chains below was sequenced from the same sample in a study of breast tumors, draining lymph nodes, adjacent tissues. TCRdb fed the multiplex PCR reads into MiXCR, producing one record per CDR3 protein. Altogether about 200,000 distinct CDR3 sequences are present, around a third being singletons, with the ten largest covering 4% to 5.5%. Breast cancer patients provided tissue from their axillary draining lymph nodes. The sample consisted of axillary lymph node tissue. The receptors here all came from a female donor with breast cancer. Some clones in this sample may be carry-over from other donors' samples.

This clonotype appeared many times. This chain connects TRBV15 to TRBJ1-5, with D hard to call. Between the trimmed V and J ends, which lost 1 base and 6 bases, there was a span of 7 bases. Germline CDR1 and CDR2: LNHNV and YYDKDF (reference sequence). This CDR3 region has 13 residues. CDR3 amino acids: CATSRARGQPQHF. The CDR3 bases are TGTGCCACCAGCAGAGCCCGAGGTCAGCCCCAGCATTTT.

Remarks on this clonotype: This may be a read error, as it is one base from a much larger clone. The J gene is TRBJ1-2, the V gene TRBV20-1, with a tentative D call TRBD1 (5 bases). The V end was cut by 6 bases, the J end by 10 bases, with 21 bases between. Germline V lookup: CDR1 DFQATT, CDR2 SNEGSKA (reference sequence). The CDR3 has 13 residues. The CDR3 DNA sequence: TGCAGTGCCAGTAGGCGGCAGGGAATTGCCTACACCTTC. This codes for CSASRRQGIAYTF.

The chain recombines TRBV7-6 with TRBJ2-1, with D possibly being TRBD1 or TRBD2 (5 bases each). Germline V gene lookup returns CDR1 SGHVS and CDR2 FNYEAQ. Trimming took 1 base from V and 4 from J, leaving 11 bases between them. The CDR3 has 15 amino acids. In DNA form, the CDR3 reads TGTGCCAGCAGCTTAGGGGGGAAAAGGTACAATGAGCAGTTCTTC. Its protein product is CASSLGGKRYNEQFF. Supplemented by reference TRBV7-6 and TRBJ2-1, the full variable domain reads GAGVSQSPRYKVTKRGQDVALRCDPISGHVSLYWYRQALGQGPEFLTYFNYEAQQDKSGLPNDRFSAERPEGSISTLTIQRTEQRDSAMYRCASSLGGKRYNEQFFGPGTRLTVL.

The table lists this clonotype with many counts. V and J are TRBV6-1 and TRBJ2-2; no firm D call. The CDR3 consists of 14 residues. Germline CDR1 MNHNS, CDR2 SASEGT. Trimming took off 3 bases at V and 1 base at J, with 6 bases between the two ends. CDR3 sequence: CASSDRLNTGELFF. The CDR3 DNA follows: TGTGCCAGCAGTGACAGGCTGAACACCGGGGAGCTGTTTTTT.

This clonotype was counted many times. V usage is TRBV20-1 and J usage is TRBJ2-3; D is unresolved. The CDR3 has 14 residues. Trimming took off 6 bases at V and 7 bases at J, with 20 bases between the two ends. Looked up from germline, CDR1 is DFQATT and CDR2 is SNEGSKA (reference sequence). The CDR3 nucleotides are TGCAGTGCCTTAGGTACGCTGAGTCTAAATACGCAGTATTTT. The encoded protein is CSALGTLSLNTQYF.

There are many counts of this clonotype. This rearrangement joins TRBV20-1 to TRBJ2-3; perhaps TRBD2 as D (6 bases). The ends were cut back, 3 bases at V and 6 bases at J, with 10 bases in the middle. Germline V CDR1 and CDR2: DFQATT, SNEGSKA (reference sequence). This CDR3 region has 12 residues. The CDR3, as DNA: TGCAGTGCTAGCACGCTAGCGGATACGCAGTATTTT. The encoded protein is CSASTLADTQYF.

The table lists this clonotype with many counts. V usage is TRBV6-2 or TRBV6-3 and J usage is TRBJ2-1, with TRBD2 matching over 10 bases. This CDR3 is 16 amino acids long. J lost 4 bases, V lost 2 bases, and 5 bases had no gene match. Germline CDR1 is MNHEY and CDR2 is SVGEGT. The CDR3 loop is CASSYPTSGSYNEQFF. DNA for the CDR3: TGTGCCAGCAGTTACCCGACTAGCGGGTCATACAATGAGCAGTTCTTC.